Below, one TCR beta chain is given with its context. Germline loops: CDR1 MNHEY, CDR2 SVGAGI. V was pared by 6 bases and J by 0 bases, with 12 bases between. This CDR3 is built from 15 residues. This record comes from a study of radiation and T cells in renal cell carcinoma. Noted time point: blood 4 weeks post-SBRT, at nephrectomy. Treatment described: 15 Gy SBRT to primary tumor, nephrectomy 4 weeks later. Radiation-treated patients gave blood at baseline, week 2 and week 4. The tumor was a clear cell renal cell carcinoma. TCRdb's table, derived via immunoSEQ multiplex PCR, lists solely in-frame clones and lacks some. The data contain under 100,000 clones, around 80% of them singletons.

V usage is TRBV6-5 and J usage is TRBJ1-3, with D hard to call. The material was blood, obtained from a patient whose treatment included radiotherapy and nephrectomy. This clonotype was sampled from a man aged 60 to 69 with renal cell carcinoma. The CDR3 spells CASSRTASSGNTIYF. The CDR3, as DNA: TGTGCCAGCAGCCGGACGGCATCCTCTGGAAACACCATATATTTT.